What follows are 9 T cell receptor beta chains derived from one specimen sequenced in a study of T cell responses to AZD1222 COVID-19 vaccine. Some clones are missing from TCRdb's copy, which holds only in-frame ones; the method was immunoSEQ multiplex PCR. The data contain just over 95,000 clones, 85% to 90% of them singletons. The sample consisted of peripheral blood, taken on day 0 of AZD1222 vaccination. The origin of the receptors is an adult in good health.

V gene TRBV6-1 combines with J gene TRBJ2-1; D is ambiguous. This CDR3 comprises 13 residues. The V gene's germline CDR1 is MNHNS and CDR2 SASEGT. Trimming left V 3 bases short and J 6 bases short, with 9 bases between. CDR3 DNA: TGTGCCAGCAGTGATGGCTTCTCCAATGAGCAGTTCTTC. Protein product: CASSDGFSNEQFF.

This clone is a singleton in its sample. J is TRBJ1-2 and V is TRBV10-3; D is perhaps TRBD1 (5 bases). V was shortened by 7 bases and J by 6 bases, with 21 bases between the two germline ends. CDR1 and CDR2 from the germline V gene are ENHRY and SYGVKD. The CDR3 totals 15 residues. CDR3 residues: CAINPLLGGPNGYTF. CDR3 sequence (DNA): TGTGCCATCAACCCCCTTTTGGGGGGACCTAATGGCTACACCTTC.

For the CDR3, the DNA is TGTGCCAGCAGTCTTTCCCGGACTAGCGGGGGCCTAAGGGATACGCAGTATTTT. It codes for CASSLSRTSGGLRDTQYF. The chain links TRBV2 to TRBJ2-3; 13 bases line up with TRBD2. The CDR3 loop spans 18 amino acids. Germline V gene lookup returns CDR1 SNHLY and CDR2 FYNNEI. V trimming: 5 bases; J trimming: 6 bases; junction bases outside the gene matches: 14.

This clone was observed a single time. The V call is TRBV5-6, the J call TRBJ2-5; TRBD2 aligns across 11 bases. CDR1 is SGHDT, CDR2 YYEEEE, per germline. Trimming removed 2 bases from V and 5 bases from J; junction bases left unmatched: 5. This CDR3 is built from 15 residues. In DNA, the CDR3 is TGTGCCAGCAGCTTTAGCGGGGGGGCCTGGGAGACCCAGTACTTC. Translation: CASSFSGGAWETQYF.

This rearrangement joins TRBV5-6 to TRBJ1-2; D is uncertain. The CDR3 runs to 13 residues. Trimming pared 1 base from V and 4 bases from J, leaving 8 bases between. Germline CDR1 and CDR2: SGHDT and YYEEEE. CDR3 protein: CASSLSLFYGYTF. CDR3 coding DNA: TGTGCCAGCAGCTTGAGCCTGTTCTATGGCTACACCTTC.

Note on this clone: Other nucleotide sequences from this sample produce the same CDR3. This sequence joins TRBV6-2 or TRBV6-3 and TRBJ2-6; D uncertain. The V and J ends lost 6 bases and 3 bases respectively, with 9 bases between them. Germline CDR1 and CDR2: MNHEY and SVGEGT. The CDR3 runs to 14 residues. The DNA of the CDR3 is TGTGCCAGCAGCCCCGGCGGTGGGGCCAACGTCCTGACTTTC. Translation gives CASSPGGGANVLTF.

The chain joins TRBV5-1 to TRBJ1-4; unclear D gene. CDR1 is SGHRS and CDR2 is YFSETQ in the germline V gene. The CDR3 consists of 12 residues. Trimming cost V 4 bases and J 10 bases, with 11 bases left between them. CDR3 bases: TGCGCCAGCAGCCGCCCAGAGGGAAAACTGTTTTTT. It translates to CASSRPEGKLFF.

V gene TRBV19 combines with J gene TRBJ1-5; 11 positions agree with TRBD1. This CDR3 region has 17 residues. V shed 4 bases and J 5 bases; nucleotides not matched to a gene: 10. Germline V gives CDR1 LNHDA, CDR2 SQIVND (reference sequence). DNA for the CDR3: TGTGCCAGTAGTACTAACCAACGGACAGGGGGCTATCAGCCCCAGCATTTT. Residues: CASSTNQRTGGYQPQHF.

The rearrangement links TRBV7-9 to TRBJ1-2; unclear D gene. Trimming took 2 bases from V and 10 from J, leaving 23 bases between them. CDR3 length equals 16 residues. Germline lookup yields CDR1 SEHNR and CDR2 FQNEAQ (reference sequence). The CDR3 loop is CASSLTSWTVFVDYTF. In DNA form, the CDR3 reads TGTGCCAGCAGCTTAACCTCCTGGACGGTCTTCGTCGACTACACCTTC.